The clone carrying this T cell receptor beta chain was seen only a few times. Antigen unknown. The data are from a study of cytomegalovirus exposure and HLA in healthy donors. General study points: Three of the chains that were CMV-associated were confirmed in vitro to be specific for CMV antigens. Most subjects' HLA-A and HLA-B alleles were reportedly predicted from TCR beta sequences.

The ends were cut back, 3 bases at V and 3 bases at J, with 9 bases in the middle. The length of the CDR3 is 14 residues. Germline V lookup: CDR1 ENHRY, CDR2 SYGVKD. Both 60 Vbeta primers and 13 Jbeta primers went into the PCR. The protocol was immunoSEQ multiplex PCR, while the TCRdb copy is restricted to in-frame clones and leaves out a portion. The profile shows hundreds of thousands of clones, 82% of them singletons. The rearrangement uses TRBV10-3 and TRBJ1-5; perhaps TRBD1 as D (5 bases). What was sequenced was PBMCs. This TCR was recovered from a man between 35 and 55 years old in good health and CMV-seropositive. CDR3 in amino acids: CAISEAGINQPQHF. The CDR3 coding sequence is TGTGCCATCAGTGAAGCAGGGATCAATCAGCCCCAGCATTTT.